This is a list of T cell receptor beta chains from one sample in a study of regulatory and conventional T cells in RAG deficiency. Generated by immunoSEQ multiplex PCR, the TCRdb table keeps only in-frame clones and is missing some. This table has tens of thousands of clones, around nine tenths appearing once. These data were likewise used in another study, on regulatory T cells.

Sequenced material: Tregs sorted from blood. The receptor source for this set is a human donor in good health. Each CDR3 is given with its conserved first and last residue. A D gene is named only where the DNA matches it firmly. Expanded clones get a size class; other rows say once, few or many, or leave the size out.

v_gene	j_gene	abundance	d_gene	CDR3aa	CDR3nt
TRBV5-1	TRBJ2-7	.	TRBD1	CASSLGLPGQGVEQYF	TGCGCCAGCAGCTTGGGGCTCCCGGGACAGGGTGTAGAGCAGTACTTC
TRBV5-8	TRBJ1-6	.	.	CATRESGMRNSPLHF	TGTGCCACTAGGGAGTCGGGGATGCGGAATTCACCCCTCCACTTT
TRBV18	TRBJ2-7	.	TRBD2	CASSPGGAPIYEQYF	TGTGCCAGCTCCCCGGGGGGGGCTCCGATATACGAGCAGTACTTC
TRBV10-1	TRBJ2-3	.	TRBD1	CASKQGVTYTQYF	TGCGCCAGCAAACAGGGGGTGACTTATACGCAGTATTTT
TRBV7-9	TRBJ2-3	.	.	CASREQGIDTQYF	TGTGCCAGCAGAGAACAGGGAATAGATACGCAGTATTTT
TRBV5-5	TRBJ1-6	few	.	CASSLALGGGYSPLHF	TGTGCCAGCAGCTTGGCCCTCGGGGGGGGCTATTCACCCCTCCACTTT
TRBV5-1	TRBJ1-2	.	.	CASSGNNGYGYTF	TGCGCCAGCAGCGGTAACAATGGCTATGGCTACACCTTC
TRBV6-4	TRBJ2-7	.	.	CASSNLPGVEYEQYF	TGTGCCAGCAGTAACCTCCCGGGGGTCGAATACGAGCAGTACTTC
TRBV19	TRBJ2-5	.	.	CASSNRPFLKETQYF	TGTGCCAGTAGCAATCGCCCGTTTCTGAAAGAGACCCAGTACTTC
TRBV7-2	TRBJ1-1	once	TRBD1	CASSPGRGQVAFF	TGTGCCAGCAGTCCTGGGCGGGGACAGGTAGCTTTCTTT
TRBV7-9	TRBJ2-1	.	.	CASSLRQLSSYNEQFF	TGTGCCAGCAGCTTGCGACAGCTGAGCTCCTACAATGAGCAGTTCTTC
TRBV5-1	TRBJ2-1	.	TRBD2	CASSRGGQGYEQFF	TGCGCCAGCAGCCGGGGGGGGCAGGGGTATGAGCAGTTCTTC
TRBV6-1	TRBJ2-6	.	.	CASSEWFSAYSRVLTF	TGTGCCAGCAGTGAATGGTTTAGCGCGTACAGCCGGGTCCTGACTTTC
TRBV9	TRBJ2-7	once	TRBD1	CASSGGTGENYEQYF	TGTGCCAGCAGCGGTGGGACAGGGGAAAACTACGAGCAGTACTTC
TRBV11-2	TRBJ2-3	.	TRBD1	CASSLGSGGATDTQYF	TGTGCCAGCAGCTTAGGGTCAGGGGGCGCGACAGATACGCAGTATTTT
TRBV9	TRBJ1-2	.	.	CASSVLGQPGNYGYTF	TGTGCCAGCAGCGTACTAGGGCAGCCCGGCAACTATGGCTACACCTTC
TRBV28	TRBJ1-4	.	TRBD1	CASSSDRGPESNEKLFF	TGTGCCAGCAGTTCTGACAGGGGGCCGGAGTCTAATGAAAAACTGTTTTTT
TRBV12-5	TRBJ2-7	.	TRBD1	CASGLGGAGGSYEQYF	TGTGCTAGTGGTTTGGGGGGTGCAGGGGGCTCCTACGAGCAGTACTTC
TRBV6-5	TRBJ2-1	.	.	CASSYAAGSYNEQFF	TGTGCCAGCAGTTATGCGGCTGGGTCCTACAATGAGCAGTTCTTC
TRBV30	TRBJ2-6	once	.	CAWKYRQGISGANVLTF	TGTGCCTGGAAATATCGGCAGGGAATCTCTGGGGCCAACGTCCTGACTTTC